This paragraph reports one T cell receptor (beta chain). This record comes from a study of cytomegalovirus exposure and HLA in healthy donors. Background on the study: For the approximately 400 genotyped donors, about 79% fell within the Caucasian-associated ancestry cluster.

Vbeta (60) and Jbeta (13) primers were used in the PCR. Measured with immunoSEQ multiplex PCR; TCRdb has only the in-frame clones, and not every one. The table lists around 140,000 clones. This receptor was identified in a woman in her 50s in good health and CMV-seronegative. The sequencing sample was made of PBMCs.

Here the CDR3 reads CASSQELSPETQYF. The DNA for the CDR3 is TGTGCCAGCAGCCAAGAATTGAGTCCGGAGACCCAGTACTTC. This chain links TRBV14 with TRBJ2-5; D not resolved. CDR3 length: 14 residues. With 0 bases removed from V and 5 bases from J, the gap between germline ends came to 10 bases. Per germline, CDR1 SGHDN and CDR2 FVKESK.